Detailed here is one TCR beta chain. Its target is not known. This sample is drawn from a study of vaccination and CD4 T cells after COVID-19. Study information: For post-vaccine samples, collection took place a median about 75 days after dose two, ranging from 14 to 241.

Germline lookup yields CDR1 SEHNR and CDR2 FQNEAQ (reference sequence). After removal of 2 bases from V and 6 bases from J, the junction contained 9 bases not matched to a gene. This CDR3 has 16 residues. MiXCR, run by TCRdb on the PCR reads, gives a single entry per CDR3 protein. The repertoire has roughly 30,000 distinct CDR3 sequences, 45% to 55% of them found once; the top ten carry more than 5.5%. Points from the study as a whole: Median numbers of SARS-CoV-2-reactive clonotypes increased from around 20 to 38 (not a significant change). Analysis covered relatively few convalescent patients and lacked any early post-infection timepoints.

Time point: late sampling 161 to 241 days after vaccination in three convalescent patients. The rearrangement links TRBV7-9 to TRBJ2-2; 7 nucleotides align to TRBD2. The receptor's source is a human donor who had recovered from COVID-19. Sequencing used CD4+ T cells from blood, obtained about 7 months after SARS-CoV-2 vaccination. For the CDR3, the DNA is TGTGCCAGCAGCTTAACCTTGGCGGGAGAGGCCGGGGAGCTGTTTTTT. Its translation: CASSLTLAGEAGELFF.